Listed below are T cell receptor beta chains from one sample, sequenced in a study of blood T cell repertoires in COVID-19. Profiled with immunoSEQ multiplex PCR; TCRdb holds only in-frame clones, not every one. The repertoire consists of fewer than 400,000 clones, with roughly 86% occurring once and the leading ten covering around 1.7%. Sample: PBMCs or T cells enriched from blood (not recorded which). These receptors came from a woman aged 25 to 39 who had recovered from COVID-19. CDR3s include the opening cysteine and the closing phenylalanine or tryptophan. A D gene is named only where the DNA matches it firmly. Some rows mark clone size as missing; the rest say once, few, many or name a class of expanded clone.

. | TRBJ1-2 | TRBV10-2 | . | CAILGSPGYTF | TGCGCCATCTTAGGGAGTCCTGGCTACACCTTC
. | TRBJ2-7 | TRBV18 | . | CASSLQGNEQYF | TGTGCCAGCTCACTACAGGGAAACGAGCAGTACTTC
TRBD1 | TRBJ1-6 | TRBV5-4 | . | CASSLAPSGQGNSPLHF | TGTGCCAGCAGCTTGGCCCCATCGGGACAGGGGAATTCACCCCTCCACTTT
. | TRBJ1-1 | TRBV15 | few | CATSRVDARGEAFF | TGTGCCACCAGCAGAGTTGATGCCCGCGGGGAAGCTTTCTTT
. | TRBJ2-7 | TRBV7-2 | . | CASSLDRAGYEQYF | TGTGCCAGCAGCTTAGACAGGGCTGGGTACGAGCAGTACTTC
TRBD1 | TRBJ2-2 | TRBV30 | . | CAWSLDRANTGELFF | TGTGCCTGGAGCCTGGACAGGGCCAACACCGGGGAGCTGTTTTTT
. | TRBJ2-5 | TRBV29-1 | . | CSVVGRRETQYF | TGCAGCGTTGTTGGGCGAAGAGAGACCCAGTACTTC
. | TRBJ1-1 | TRBV7-2 | . | CASRLNQGDTEAFF | TGTGCCAGCAGACTGAACCAGGGTGACACTGAAGCTTTCTTT
TRBD1 | TRBJ1-4 | TRBV3-1/TRBV3-2 | . | CASGVGQGIEKLFF | TGTGCCAGCGGGGTGGGACAGGGTATTGAAAAACTGTTTTTT
. | TRBJ1-1 | TRBV25-1 | . | CASSWGGYTEAFF | TGTGCCAGCTCATGGGGAGGGTACACTGAAGCTTTCTTT
TRBD2 | TRBJ2-7 | TRBV5-5 | . | CASSLVIAGGREQYF | TGTGCCAGCAGCTTGGTTATAGCGGGGGGACGAGAGCAGTACTTC
TRBD1 | TRBJ2-1 | TRBV29-1 | . | CSVTTGVFSNEQFF | TGCAGCGTCACAACAGGGGTGTTCTCCAATGAGCAGTTCTTC
TRBD1 | TRBJ1-2 | TRBV7-9 | . | CASNFQGANGYTF | TGTGCCAGCAACTTCCAGGGGGCTAACGGCTACACCTTC
. | TRBJ2-7 | TRBV27 | . | CASSSHRYRSYEQYF | TGTGCCAGCAGTTCCCACAGGTACCGCTCCTACGAGCAGTACTTC
. | TRBJ1-3 | TRBV6-1 | . | CASSEAGALGGNTIYF | TGTGCCAGCAGTGAAGCGGGGGCCCTTGGCGGAAACACCATATATTTT